This T cell receptor (beta chain) was identified during a study of response to subunit inactivated influenza vaccine. TCRdb used MiXCR to reprocess the RT-PCR reads, holding one entry per CDR3 protein. The sample includes under 550,000 distinct CDR3 sequences, 7.6% of them seen just once. This TCR was recovered from a man between 50 and 75 years old who received an inactivated influenza vaccine. Sequenced material: PBMCs from blood, taken around 2 years after vaccination.

The CDR3 nucleotides read TGTGCCAGCAGAGGGACTAGCGGGAGCTCCTACGAGCAGTACTTC. Its translation is CASRGTSGSSYEQYF. The chain is built from TRBV2 and TRBJ2-7, with 14 positions matching TRBD2. The trim removed 6 bases at V and 0 bases at J, leaving 1 base unmatched. The CDR3 covers 15 residues. Germline-derived CDR1 and CDR2 are SNHLY and FYNNEI.